This T cell receptor beta chain was captured in a study of tumor-infiltrating lymphocytes in primary liver carcinoma. About this clonotype itself: No antigen is known for it.

Whole-study findings and limits: Tumor region pairs outstripped tumor-adjacent and tumor-blood pairs in overlap.

Germline assignment: CDR1 SGHAT and CDR2 FQNNGV. Trimming stripped 6 bases from V and 0 bases from J, with 15 bases between. The CDR3 contains 15 residues. Alongside blood RNA obtained from unsorted whole blood, germline DNA was also extracted. TCR beta cDNA was reverse-transcribed from approximately 0.45 ug of total RNA. The reaction used a constant-region primer and ProtoScript II reverse transcriptase. Construction of TCR beta libraries relied on three successive nested multiplex PCR rounds employing slightly modified ARM-PCR. Researchers ran the first two PCR rounds for roughly 11 cycles each with TRBV1-TRBV30 forward primers and a C-beta reverse primer. TCRdb reprocessed the multiplex PCR reads via MiXCR and lists one record per CDR3 protein. The sample includes about 180,000 distinct CDR3 sequences, 60% seen only once; the top ten take around 68%.

V usage is TRBV11-2 and J usage is TRBJ2-7; D is unclear. What was sequenced was peripheral blood. This receptor was obtained from a man in his forties with primary liver carcinoma and hepatitis B virus infection. CDR3 sequence (DNA): TGTGCCAGCAGGGTTGGGATGTACAGCTCCTACGAGCAGTACTTC. Encoded protein: CASRVGMYSSYEQYF.